A single sample is the source of the 2 T cell receptor beta chains below, sequenced in a study of blood T cell repertoires in COVID-19. TCRdb keeps only in-frame clones here, not all; method: immunoSEQ multiplex PCR. The table includes fewer than 200,000 clones, about 88% detected once. The sequencing sample was made of PBMCs or T cells enriched from blood (not recorded which). The source is a woman under 30 who had recovered from COVID-19.

The chain is built from TRBV28 and TRBJ1-2; D might be TRBD1 (6 bases). Germline CDR1 reads MDHEN; CDR2 reads SYDVKM. The V and J ends lost 6 bases and 7 bases respectively, with 18 bases between them. CDR3 length: 14 amino acids. CDR3 loop: CASSKATQGSGYTF. The CDR3 DNA follows: TGTGCCAGCAGCAAAGCCACTCAGGGGAGTGGCTACACCTTC.

The J gene is TRBJ1-6, the V gene TRBV19, with unresolved D. The germline V gene has CDR1 LNHDA and CDR2 SQIVND (reference sequence). V was trimmed by 5 bases and J by 7 bases, leaving 6 bases between them. The CDR3 length is 12 residues. The chain's CDR3 is CASSVSNSPLHF. The CDR3 region has the DNA TGTGCCAGTAGTGTGAGCAATTCACCCCTCCACTTT.